The rows below give T cell receptor beta chains drawn from one sample of a study of identical twins. TCRdb redid the calling of the 5' RACE reads with MiXCR, one entry per CDR3 protein. Counted here are 250,000 or so distinct CDR3 sequences, approximately 7% occurring once; the ten biggest clones make up roughly 3.7%. The same sample was also studied in work on yellow fever vaccine responses in identical twins.

The specimen sequenced was memory (CD45RO+) T cells sorted from blood. These receptors all stem from a woman between 18 and 29 years old in good health. Each CDR3 is given with its conserved first and last residue. A D gene is named only where the DNA matches it firmly. Clone size is stated in some rows and not others, as once, few, many or a class when expanded.

clone_size d_call j_call v_call cdr3_length cdr3_aa cdr3_nt
. . TRBJ2-1 TRBV6-1 13 CASSAPRDRGWFF TGTGCCAGCAGTGCCCCCCGGGACCGAGGATGGTTCTTC
many TRBD1 TRBJ1-3 TRBV12-3/TRBV12-4 12 CATDRAGNTIYF TGTGCCACCGACAGGGCTGGAAACACCATATATTTT
. TRBD1 TRBJ2-2 TRBV3-1 15 CASKWTGMDTGELFF TGTGCCAGCAAATGGACAGGGATGGACACCGGGGAGCTGTTTTTT
. . TRBJ2-2 TRBV10-3 12 CAISALNGELFF TGTGCCATCAGTGCCTTGAATGGGGAGCTGTTTTTT
few . TRBJ1-1 TRBV6-1 13 CAGGSLRSTEAFF TGTGCCGGAGGGTCCTTGCGGAGCACTGAAGCTTTCTTT
. . TRBJ2-3 TRBV2 15 CASKYLVAGTDTQYF TGTGCCAGCAAGTATCTGGTGGCGGGCACAGATACGCAGTATTTT
. . TRBJ2-5 TRBV2 17 CASSEMSRLGDSETQYF TGTGCCAGCAGTGAAATGTCTCGGTTAGGCGACAGTGAGACCCAGTACTTC
. . TRBJ2-1 TRBV28 15 CASRPGEQLYNEQFF TGTGCCAGCAGGCCCGGGGAACAACTCTACAATGAGCAGTTCTTC
. . TRBJ2-2 TRBV27 13 CASSSEGFGELFF TGTGCCAGCAGTTCCGAGGGTTTCGGGGAGCTGTTTTTT
many TRBD1 TRBJ2-4 TRBV5-4 14 CASSSRDSWYIQYF TGTGCCAGCAGCTCCCGGGACAGCTGGTACATTCAGTACTTC
many . TRBJ2-1 TRBV5-1 13 CASSLARYNEQFF TGCGCCAGCAGCTTGGCCAGGTACAATGAGCAGTTCTTC
many TRBD2 TRBJ2-1 TRBV11-3 16 CASSTQVAGVNNEQFF TGTGCCAGCAGCACCCAGGTGGCGGGAGTGAATAATGAGCAGTTCTTC
few . TRBJ2-2 TRBV6-1 17 CASPPRRSPSNTGELFF TGTGCCAGCCCCCCGAGGCGGAGCCCCTCGAACACCGGGGAGCTGTTTTTT
many TRBD1 TRBJ1-5 TRBV5-1 15 CASSLEGQAYQPQHF TGCGCCAGCAGCTTGGAGGGACAGGCATACCAGCCCCAGCATTTT
. . TRBJ1-4 TRBV7-9 12 CASSITDSSLFF TGTGCCAGCAGCATTACTGACAGTAGTCTGTTTTTT
. . TRBJ2-7 TRBV9 12 CASSVGGGEQYF TGTGCCAGCAGCGTAGGAGGGGGCGAGCAGTACTTC
. TRBD2 TRBJ2-5 TRBV5-4 14 CASSLKAGGETQYF TGTGCCAGCAGCTTGAAAGCGGGAGGAGAGACCCAGTACTTC
many . TRBJ2-1 TRBV4-2 14 CASSQDGLYNEQFF TGTGCCAGCAGCCAAGACGGACTTTACAATGAGCAGTTCTTC
few TRBD1 TRBJ1-2 TRBV28 15 CASSFPGQPIRGYTF TGTGCCAGCAGTTTCCCGGGACAGCCAATTCGTGGCTACACCTTC
. . TRBJ2-2 TRBV15 14 CATSRKGGTGELFF TGTGCCACCAGCAGGAAAGGAGGGACCGGGGAGCTGTTTTTT
many . TRBJ2-3 TRBV7-6 13 CAIATRDTDTQYF TGTGCCATAGCGACTCGAGACACAGATACGCAGTATTTT
many . TRBJ1-1 TRBV29-1 13 CSAPGASNTEAFF TGCAGCGCCCCTGGGGCCTCGAACACTGAAGCTTTCTTT
many TRBD1 TRBJ1-5 TRBV9 15 CASSSSTGFNQPQHF TGTGCCAGCAGCTCGTCGACAGGGTTTAATCAGCCCCAGCATTTT
many TRBD2 TRBJ2-2 TRBV4-2 17 CASSQDRTGGRTGELFF TGTGCCAGCAGCCAAGATCGTACGGGGGGGCGAACCGGGGAGCTGTTTTTT
many . TRBJ1-1 TRBV10-1 18 CASSESVGDTALNTEAFF TGCGCCAGCAGTGAGTCGGTCGGGGATACAGCTCTGAACACTGAAGCTTTCTTT
few TRBD1 TRBJ1-5 TRBV13 14 CASSYGDRSQPQHF TGTGCCAGCAGCTATGGGGACAGGTCCCAGCCCCAGCATTTT
few TRBD1 TRBJ2-1 TRBV9 13 CARGQGFSNEQFF TGTGCCAGGGGACAGGGCTTTAGCAATGAGCAGTTCTTC
. . TRBJ1-1 TRBV6-6 13 CASRAREATEAFF TGTGCCAGCAGGGCTCGGGAGGCCACTGAAGCTTTCTTT
. TRBD2 TRBJ2-1 TRBV20-1 16 CSARDQRETSYNEQFF TGCAGTGCTAGAGATCAGCGGGAGACCTCCTACAATGAGCAGTTCTTC
few TRBD2 TRBJ2-1 TRBV15 17 CATSRRRSGGIYNEQFF TGTGCCACCAGCAGACGAAGAAGCGGGGGCATCTACAATGAGCAGTTCTTC
. TRBD2 TRBJ2-5 TRBV20-1 16 CSANSGRALGSETQYF TGCAGTGCTAATAGCGGGAGGGCCTTAGGGTCGGAGACCCAGTACTTC
many . TRBJ1-4 TRBV5-1 15 CASSAQGETNEKLFF TGCGCCAGCAGCGCCCAGGGTGAGACTAATGAAAAACTGTTTTTT